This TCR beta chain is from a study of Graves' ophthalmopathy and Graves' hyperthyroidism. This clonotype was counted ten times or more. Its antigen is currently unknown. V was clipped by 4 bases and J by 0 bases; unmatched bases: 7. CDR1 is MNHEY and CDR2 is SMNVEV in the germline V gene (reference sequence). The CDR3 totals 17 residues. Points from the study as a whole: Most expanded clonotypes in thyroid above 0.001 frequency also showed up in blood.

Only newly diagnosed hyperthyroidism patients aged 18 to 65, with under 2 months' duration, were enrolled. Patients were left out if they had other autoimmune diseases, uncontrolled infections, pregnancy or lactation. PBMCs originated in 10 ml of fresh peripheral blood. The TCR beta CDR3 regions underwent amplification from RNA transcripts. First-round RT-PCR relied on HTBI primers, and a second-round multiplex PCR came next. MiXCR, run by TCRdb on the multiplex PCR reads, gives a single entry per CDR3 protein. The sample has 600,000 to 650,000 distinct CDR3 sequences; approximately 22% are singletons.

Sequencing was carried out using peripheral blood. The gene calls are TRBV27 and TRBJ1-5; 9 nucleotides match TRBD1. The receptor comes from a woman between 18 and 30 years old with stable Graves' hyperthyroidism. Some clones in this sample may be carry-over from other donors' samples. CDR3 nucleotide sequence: TGTGCCAGCAGTTACGGGACAGGGCCTTATAGCAATCAGCCCCAGCATTTT. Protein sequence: CASSYGTGPYSNQPQHF.